A single sample is the source of the 30 T cell receptor beta chains below, sequenced in a study of OX40 agonist ivuxolimab in advanced cancers. TCRdb keeps only in-frame clones here, not all; method: immunoSEQ multiplex PCR. The table shows 50,000 to 65,000 clones, with 80% to 90% occurring only once. The sample here was CD4+ or CD8+ T cells sorted from blood, taken in a trial of the OX40 agonist ivuxolimab. These receptors were obtained from an adult with an advanced solid tumor such as melanoma, head and neck, liver or kidney cancer.

The rearrangement uses TRBV5-5 and TRBJ2-2, with a tentative D call TRBD2 (5 bases). In germline, CDR1 is SGHKS, CDR2 YYEKEE (reference sequence). Trimming stripped 6 bases from V and 1 base from J, with 13 bases between. The CDR3 runs to 15 residues. CDR3 nucleotide sequence: TGTGCCAGCACCGTGGGGAGCTTGAACACCGGGGAGCTGTTTTTT. This gives the protein CASTVGSLNTGELFF.

This clone was observed a few times. The rearrangement joins TRBV29-1 to TRBJ1-1, with no clear D. The germline gives CDR1 SQVTM, CDR2 ANQGSEA. Trimming took 3 bases from V and 5 from J, leaving 13 bases between them. This CDR3 has 13 residues. The CDR3 coding sequence is TGCAGCGTTGACAGTATGCGGAATACTGAAGCTTTCTTT. It yields the protein CSVDSMRNTEAFF. The full variable domain, its missing parts supplied by reference TRBV29-1 and TRBJ1-1, is SAVISQKPSRDICQRGTSLTIQCQVDSQVTMMFWYRQQPGQSLTLIATANQGSEATYESGFVIDKFPISRPNLTFSTLTVSNMSPEDSSIYLCSVDSMRNTEAFFGQGTRLTVV.

CDR3 residues: CASSPLDSQGQYF. DNA for the CDR3: TGTGCCAGCAGTCCCCTGGACAGTCAGGGGCAGTACTTC. This chain connects TRBV27 to TRBJ2-7; D perhaps matches TRBD1 (6 bases). Germline lookup yields CDR1 MNHEY and CDR2 SMNVEV (reference sequence). The CDR3 has 13 residues. V lost 5 bases, J lost 9 bases, and 17 bases lay in between.

The V and J genes are TRBV30 and TRBJ2-5, with D perhaps matching TRBD1 (6 bases). Germline V CDR1 and CDR2: GTSNPN, SVGIG (reference sequence). V was pared by 0 bases and J by 7 bases, with 15 bases between. The CDR3 has 14 amino acids. The CDR3 protein is CAWSVSGSRGTQYF. The CDR3 DNA follows: TGTGCCTGGAGTGTATCGGGCTCCAGGGGGACCCAGTACTTC.

The chain uses TRBV6-5 and TRBJ2-5; 8 bases line up with TRBD2. V was pared by 5 bases and J by 5 bases, with 10 bases of the junction left unmatched. The CDR3 sequence is 15 residues long. CDR1 and CDR2 from the germline V gene are MNHEY and SVGAGI. The CDR3 protein is CASSGRGGGWETQYF. DNA of the CDR3: TGTGCCAGCAGTGGCCGGGGGGGTGGATGGGAGACCCAGTACTTC.

V and J are TRBV9 and TRBJ2-5; no definite D call. Germline CDR1 is SGDLS and CDR2 is YYNGEE. With 4 bases removed from V and 1 base from J, the gap between germline ends came to 14 bases. This CDR3 is 15 amino acids long. DNA of the CDR3: TGTGCCAGCAGCTTAGACCCAGGACCCCAAGAGACCCAGTACTTC. It codes for CASSLDPGPQETQYF.

The V call is TRBV5-8, the J call TRBJ1-2; tentative D call: TRBD1 (5 bases). Trimming stripped 4 bases from V and 1 base from J, with 17 bases between. Germline assignment: CDR1 SGHTS and CDR2 YDEGEE. The CDR3 contains 16 residues. The CDR3 here is CASSRGRGPLNYGYTF. DNA of the CDR3: TGTGCCAGCAGCCGGGGGAGGGGTCCTCTTAACTATGGCTACACCTTC.

This clone was seen a single time. V gene TRBV19 combines with J gene TRBJ1-6; 8 nucleotides align to TRBD1. CDR1 and CDR2 from the germline V gene are LNHDA and SQIVND (reference sequence). The length of the CDR3 is 13 residues. Unmatched junction bases numbered 5, after V lost 8 bases and J lost 8 bases. The CDR3 region has the DNA TGTGCCAGTGGAGACAGGGGTGATTCACCCCTCCACTTT. This translates into CASGDRGDSPLHF.

This sequence joins TRBV10-3 and TRBJ1-3, with D tentatively TRBD1 (5 bases). The CDR3 sequence is 16 residues long. Trimming stripped 4 bases from V and 2 bases from J, with 15 bases between. Germline V CDR1 and CDR2: ENHRY, SYGVKD. The CDR3 nucleotides read TGTGCCATCAGTGGCAGGGAAGTAGAAGCTGGAAACACCATATATTTT. It translates to CAISGREVEAGNTIYF.

The CDR3 coding sequence is TGCAGCGTGGACGACAGGGAAGGCGACGAGCAGTACTTC. It encodes CSVDDREGDEQYF. The chain carries TRBV29-1 and TRBJ2-7, with 7 bases lining up with TRBD1. CDR1 is SQVTM, CDR2 ANQGSEA, per germline. Germline trimming cut 6 bases from V and 5 bases from J; bases unmatched to any gene: 10. This CDR3 is 13 amino acids long.

The chain combines TRBV12-5 with TRBJ2-5, with a possible D match to TRBD1 (6 bases). The length of the CDR3 is 13 residues. CDR1 and CDR2 from the germline V gene are LGHNT and FRNRAP. Between the trimmed V and J ends, which lost 8 bases and 7 bases, there was a span of 17 bases. The CDR3: CASTGQPPWTQYF. The CDR3 bases are TGTGCTAGTACCGGACAGCCTCCGTGGACCCAGTACTTC.

The chain has TRBV28 and TRBJ2-2; 10 nucleotides match TRBD2. The CDR3 length is 15 residues. Germline V gene sequence: CDR1 MDHEN, CDR2 SYDVKM. V trimming: 5 bases; J trimming: 1 base; junction bases outside the gene matches: 1. The CDR3 loop is CASSRTSGNTGELFF. The CDR3 bases are TGTGCCAGCAGTAGGACTAGCGGGAACACCGGGGAGCTGTTTTTT.

The rearrangement links TRBV10-1 to TRBJ1-2; D unclear. The CDR3 spans 14 residues. Trimming stripped 2 bases from V and 2 bases from J, with 9 bases between. Germline-derived CDR1 and CDR2 are WNHNN and SYGVQD (reference sequence). The CDR3 is CASSESGRNYGYTF. The DNA of the CDR3 is TGCGCCAGCAGTGAGAGCGGGAGGAACTATGGCTACACCTTC.

This chain connects TRBV19 to TRBJ1-4, with 7 bases aligning to TRBD1. With 4 bases clipped from V and 11 bases from J, the junction kept 16 bases outside the gene matches. From germline, CDR1 is LNHDA and CDR2 SQIVND (reference sequence). There are 16 residues in the CDR3. The CDR3 DNA reads as TGTGCCAGTAGTACCAATTTGGGACAGTCCCTGCGGAAACTGTTTTTT. Its protein product is CASSTNLGQSLRKLFF.

This clone appeared once. The V call is TRBV5-1, the J call TRBJ1-1, with TRBD1 as a possible D gene (5 bases). This CDR3 is 15 amino acids long. Germline CDR1 is SGHRS and CDR2 is YFSETQ. Trimming left V 4 bases short and J 1 base short, with 14 bases between. The CDR3 region is CASSPDPGPNTEAFF. CDR3 DNA: TGCGCCAGCAGCCCGGATCCGGGACCGAACACTGAAGCTTTCTTT.

The genes are TRBV7-2 and TRBJ1-1; D ambiguous. CDR1 and CDR2 from the germline V gene are SGHTA and FQGNSA. There are 14 residues in the CDR3. The V and J ends lost 7 bases and 1 base respectively, with 13 bases between them. The CDR3 spells CASTLTNTNTEAFF. CDR3 nucleotide sequence: TGTGCCAGCACCCTTACTAATACGAACACTGAAGCTTTCTTT. Supplemented by reference TRBV7-2 and TRBJ1-1, the full variable domain reads GAGVSQSPSNKVTEKGKDVELRCDPISGHTALYWYRQSLGQGLEFLIYFQGNSAPDKSGLPSDRFSAERTGGSVSTLTIQRTQQEDSAVYLCASTLTNTNTEAFFGQGTRLTVV.

The rearrangement links TRBV18 to TRBJ1-1; 7 bases agree with TRBD1. The CDR3 extends over 14 amino acids. V was pared by 4 bases and J by 8 bases, with 10 bases of the junction left unmatched. The germline CDR1 and CDR2 sequences are KGHSH and LQKENI. The CDR3 is CASSRLRTGSEAFF. As DNA, the CDR3 is TGTGCCAGCTCACGACTAAGGACAGGCTCCGAAGCTTTCTTT.

This clone was observed once. The chain combines TRBV7-2 with TRBJ2-1; tentative D call: TRBD2 (6 bases). Looked up from germline, CDR1 is SGHTA and CDR2 is FQGNSA. The V end was cut by 5 bases, the J end by 5 bases, with 16 bases between. The CDR3 has 15 residues. DNA of the CDR3: TGTGCCAGCAGCCTCGCCGGGACTTCCAACAATGAGCAGTTCTTC. This gives the protein CASSLAGTSNNEQFF.

The CDR3, as DNA: TGTGCCAGTAGTACAGGACTAGCCTGGGACTACGAGCAGTACTTC. Residues: CASSTGLAWDYEQYF. V gene TRBV19 combines with J gene TRBJ2-7; TRBD2 matches at 8 bases. From germline, CDR1 is LNHDA and CDR2 SQIVND (reference sequence). This CDR3 region has 15 residues. After removal of 4 bases from V and 3 bases from J, the junction contained 8 bases not matched to a gene.

The chain carries TRBV19 and TRBJ1-2; 7 bases are shared with TRBD1. The V and J ends lost 9 bases and 4 bases, in that order; junction bases with no gene match: 20. This CDR3 is built from 17 residues. Germline CDR1 is LNHDA and CDR2 is SQIVND (reference sequence). The CDR3 reads CASKPFDRVPPLYGYTF. The CDR3, as DNA: TGTGCCAGCAAACCCTTTGACAGGGTACCCCCTCTCTATGGCTACACCTTC.

J is TRBJ2-7 and V is TRBV18; the D is unclear. V was clipped by 3 bases and J by 6 bases, with 12 bases between them. Germline V gene data show CDR1 as KGHSH and CDR2 as LQKENI. The CDR3 loop spans 13 amino acids. The CDR3 sequence: CASSPSSGGEQYF. The DNA for the CDR3 is TGTGCCAGCTCACCGAGCTCGGGCGGCGAGCAGTACTTC.

V gene TRBV6-5 combines with J gene TRBJ1-5; D remains ambiguous. Germline CDR1 MNHEY, CDR2 SVGAGI. V was clipped by 5 bases and J by 4 bases, with 6 bases between them. This CDR3 spans 12 amino acids. CDR3 nucleotide sequence: TGTGCCAGCAGTGAAACAAATCAGCCCCAGCATTTT. Encoded protein: CASSETNQPQHF.

The J gene is TRBJ2-5, the V gene TRBV18, with a weak D call TRBD1 (7 bases). Per the germline V gene, CDR1 is KGHSH and CDR2 is LQKENI. V was pared by 5 bases and J by 2 bases, with 9 bases between. This CDR3 has 13 residues. The chain's CDR3 is CASSAGQQETQYF. As DNA, the CDR3 is TGTGCCAGCTCAGCGGGACAGCAAGAGACCCAGTACTTC.

The chain employs TRBV14 and TRBJ1-2, with D possibly TRBD1 on 6 matching bases. Trimming took off 0 bases at V and 5 bases at J, with 10 bases between the two ends. This CDR3 is 14 amino acids long. Germline CDR1 SGHDN, CDR2 FVKESK. CDR3 sequence reads: CASSQDRGYYGYTF. The CDR3 DNA sequence: TGTGCCAGCAGCCAAGACAGGGGTTATTATGGCTACACCTTC.

V usage is TRBV6-5 and J usage is TRBJ1-5; 7 nucleotides match TRBD1. The CDR3 is 14 amino acids. CDR1 is MNHEY, CDR2 SVGAGI, per germline. The V and J ends lost 2 bases and 5 bases, in that order; junction bases with no gene match: 3. DNA of the CDR3: TGTGCCAGCAGTTACCTCACAGGGGATCAGCCCCAGCATTTT. Its translation is CASSYLTGDQPQHF.

The chain recombines TRBV11-2 with TRBJ2-2; D tentatively reads TRBD1 or TRBD2 (5 bases each). CDR3 length equals 15 residues. Trimming took off 3 bases at V and 0 bases at J, with 8 bases between the two ends. CDR1 and CDR2 from the germline V gene are SGHAT and FQNNGV. This CDR3 is CASSFGAANTGELFF. The CDR3, as DNA: TGTGCCAGCAGCTTCGGGGCGGCGAACACCGGGGAGCTGTTTTTT. Using reference TRBV11-2 and TRBJ2-2 for the parts outside the CDR3, the full variable domain is EAGVAQSPRYKIIEKRQSVAFWCNPISGHATLYWYQQILGQGPKLLIQFQNNGVVDDSQLPKDRFSAERLKGVDSTLKIQPAKLEDSAVYLCASSFGAANTGELFFGEGSRLTVL.

CDR3 sequence: CASSRGLAGVGGGETQYF. The CDR3 DNA reads as TGTGCCAGCAGCCGTGGACTAGCGGGAGTTGGTGGGGGGGAGACCCAGTACTTC. This chain links TRBV7-9 with TRBJ2-5, with TRBD2 identical over 13 bases. The CDR3 extends over 18 amino acids. With 5 bases clipped from V and 5 bases from J, the junction kept 14 bases outside the gene matches. Germline V lookup: CDR1 SEHNR, CDR2 FQNEAQ (reference sequence). Using reference TRBV7-9 and TRBJ2-5 for the parts outside the CDR3, the full variable domain is DTGVSQNPRHKITKRGQNVTFRCDPISEHNRLYWYRQTLGQGPEFLTYFQNEAQLEKSRLLSDRFSAERPKGSFSTLEIQRTEQGDSAMYLCASSRGLAGVGGGETQYFGPGTRLLVL.

This chain connects TRBV6-5 to TRBJ2-2; possible D gene TRBD2, 5 bases. V dropped 5 bases and J dropped 5 bases, with 9 bases sitting between them. CDR3 length: 13 residues. In germline, CDR1 is MNHEY, CDR2 SVGAGI. CDR3 DNA: TGTGCCAGCAGTCAGCGAGGGACCGGGGAGCTGTTTTTT. Translating gives CASSQRGTGELFF.

This sequence joins TRBV10-1 and TRBJ1-1; 9 nucleotides agree with TRBD1. Trimming cost V 0 bases and J 1 base; bases outside gene matches: 9. This CDR3 spans 18 amino acids. Germline V CDR1 and CDR2: WNHNN, SYGVQD (reference sequence). This CDR3 reads CASSESKVTGGRNTEAFF. The CDR3 coding sequence is TGCGCCAGCAGTGAGTCCAAGGTAACAGGGGGCAGGAACACTGAAGCTTTCTTT.

The rearrangement links TRBV28 to TRBJ2-5; D possibly uses TRBD1 or TRBD2 (5 bases each). Germline V gene lookup returns CDR1 MDHEN and CDR2 SYDVKM. Trimming pared 7 bases from V and 11 bases from J, leaving 20 bases between. This CDR3 has 13 residues. The CDR3 loop reads CASIDEGRREQYF. CDR3 coding DNA: TGTGCCAGCATAGACGAGGGACGACGAGAGCAGTACTTC.